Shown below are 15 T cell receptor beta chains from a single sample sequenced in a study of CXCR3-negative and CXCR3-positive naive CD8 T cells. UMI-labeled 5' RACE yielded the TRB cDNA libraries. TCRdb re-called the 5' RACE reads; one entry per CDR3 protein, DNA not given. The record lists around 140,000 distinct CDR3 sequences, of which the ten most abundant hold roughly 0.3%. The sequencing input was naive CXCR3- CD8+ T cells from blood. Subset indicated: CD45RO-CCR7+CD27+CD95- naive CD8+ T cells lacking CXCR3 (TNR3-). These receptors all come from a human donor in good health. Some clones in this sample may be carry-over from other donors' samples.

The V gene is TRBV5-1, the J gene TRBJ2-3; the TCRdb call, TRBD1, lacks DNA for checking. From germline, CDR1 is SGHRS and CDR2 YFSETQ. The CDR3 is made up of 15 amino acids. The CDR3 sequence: CASSLIGGQTDTQYF.

The CDR3 sequence: CASSLGDLIKNGYTF. V and J are TRBV5-1 and TRBJ1-2. This CDR3 contains 15 residues. CDR1 and CDR2 from the germline V gene are SGHRS and YFSETQ. Using reference TRBV5-1 and TRBJ1-2 for the parts outside the CDR3, the full variable domain is KAGVTQTPRYLIKTRGQQVTLSCSPISGHRSVSWYQQTPGQGLQFLFEYFSETQRNKGNFPGRFSGRQFSNSRSEMNVSTLELGDSALYLCASSLGDLIKNGYTFGSGTRLTVV.

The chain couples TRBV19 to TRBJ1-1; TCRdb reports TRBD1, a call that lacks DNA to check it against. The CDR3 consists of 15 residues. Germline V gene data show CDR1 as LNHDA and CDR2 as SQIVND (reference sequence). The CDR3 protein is CASTPTGSPPTEAFF.

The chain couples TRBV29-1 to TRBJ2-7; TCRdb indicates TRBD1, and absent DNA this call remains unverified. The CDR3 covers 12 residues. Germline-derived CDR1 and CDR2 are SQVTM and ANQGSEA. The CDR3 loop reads CSVESGGYEQYF.

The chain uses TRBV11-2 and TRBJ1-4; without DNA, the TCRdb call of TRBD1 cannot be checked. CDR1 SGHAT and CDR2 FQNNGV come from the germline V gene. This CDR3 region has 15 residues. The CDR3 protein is CASSSDSDPIEKLFF.

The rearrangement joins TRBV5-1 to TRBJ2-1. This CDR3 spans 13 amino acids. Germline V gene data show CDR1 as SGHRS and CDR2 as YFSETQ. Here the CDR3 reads CASSPDKYNEQFF.

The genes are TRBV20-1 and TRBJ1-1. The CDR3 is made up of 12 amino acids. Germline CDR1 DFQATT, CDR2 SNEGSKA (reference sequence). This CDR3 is CSARPANTEAFF.

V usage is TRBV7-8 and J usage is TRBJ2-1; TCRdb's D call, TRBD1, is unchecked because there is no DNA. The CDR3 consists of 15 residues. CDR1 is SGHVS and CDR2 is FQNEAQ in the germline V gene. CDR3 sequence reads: CASSSTQGVNNEQFF.

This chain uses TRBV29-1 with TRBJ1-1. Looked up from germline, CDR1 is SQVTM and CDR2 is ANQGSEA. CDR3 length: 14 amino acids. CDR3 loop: CSVGGTPGNTEAFF.

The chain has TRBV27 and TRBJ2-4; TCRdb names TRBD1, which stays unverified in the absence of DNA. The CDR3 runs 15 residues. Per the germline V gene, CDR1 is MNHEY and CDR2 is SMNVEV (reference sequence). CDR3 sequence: CASSLSSGPGDIQYF.

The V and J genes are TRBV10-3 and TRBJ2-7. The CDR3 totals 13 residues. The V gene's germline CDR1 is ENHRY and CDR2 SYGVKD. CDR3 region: CAMTDRYSYEQYF.

The CDR3 here is CASSLAGGNADTQYF. The V call is TRBV12-3 or TRBV12-4, the J call TRBJ2-3; TCRdb gives TRBD2 as the D gene, but with no DNA this cannot be confirmed. The CDR3 runs to 15 residues.

CDR3 sequence: CASSQPGLTTDTQYF. The chain has TRBV4-1 and TRBJ2-3; the D gene TCRdb calls, TRBD2, cannot be checked with no DNA. The CDR3 has 15 residues. Germline values: CDR1 MGHRA, CDR2 YSYEKL.

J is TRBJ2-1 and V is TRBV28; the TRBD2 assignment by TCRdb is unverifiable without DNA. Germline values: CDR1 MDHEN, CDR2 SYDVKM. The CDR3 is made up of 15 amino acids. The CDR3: CASSPASKLYNEQFF.

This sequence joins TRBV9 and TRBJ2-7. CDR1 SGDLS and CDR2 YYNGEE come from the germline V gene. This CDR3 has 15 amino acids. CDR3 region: CASSASGGTTYEQYF. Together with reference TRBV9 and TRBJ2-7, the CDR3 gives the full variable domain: DSGVTQTPKHLITATGQRVTLRCSPRSGDLSVYWYQQSLDQGLQFLIQYYNGEERAKGNILERFSAQQFPDLHSELNLSSLELGDSALYFCASSASGGTTYEQYFGPGTRLTVT.